This note documents a single T cell receptor (beta chain) sequence. In the original workflow: Nucleated cell counts were estimated from reference gene primer amplification. The table came from immunoSEQ multiplex PCR; TCRdb's copy has only in-frame clones and leaves some out. V, J and clone size are those of that table, while D and trimming were read from the DNA. The sample records about 210,000 clones, 85% being singletons. V shed 4 bases and J shed 2 bases, with 3 bases lying between them. CDR1 KGHSH and CDR2 LQKENI come from the germline V gene. The CDR3 covers 12 residues. This sample stems from a study of blood T cell repertoires in COVID-19. Study context: Acute and convalescent COVID-19 samples came from the United States, Italy and Spain.

Patients from Seattle were sampled longitudinally, starting during active infection. Sequencing was done on a sample of peripheral blood. V and J are TRBV18 and TRBJ2-1; no definite D call. This TCR was sampled from a man between 60 and 70 years old with COVID-19, enrolled during active disease. The CDR3: CASSRAYNEQFF. CDR3 in DNA: TGTGCCAGCTCACGCGCCTACAATGAGCAGTTCTTC.